The clone carrying this T cell receptor (beta chain) has a handful of counts. Its matching antigen is unknown. Measured with immunoSEQ multiplex PCR; TCRdb has only the in-frame clones, and not every one. The sample has roughly 1,600,000 clones, about 98.5% seen once. CDR1 and CDR2 (germline): SGHTA, FQGNSA. The V end was cut by 5 bases, the J end by 5 bases, with 18 bases between. The CDR3 loop spans 15 amino acids. This sample stems from a study of shared clonotypes between healthy human individuals. Overall study results and limits: Between a few donors, naive CD4 clonotypes were shared at a level of around 4.8%. Represented genetic and exposure-history diversity was restricted by having few donors.

This chain joins TRBV7-2 and TRBJ2-5; tentative D call: TRBD2 (6 bases). The clonotype originates from a man between 25 and 39 years old in good health. The sample taken for sequencing was naive CD4+ T cells sorted from blood. Subset specified: CD45RA+ positively selected. DNA for the CDR3: TGTGCCAGCAGCCCCAAAAAGGGAGGTATGGAGACCCAGTACTTC. Translated, it gives CASSPKKGGMETQYF.